These 21 T cell receptor beta chains were sequenced from one sample in a study of blood T cells in healthy people across ages. Primed by a sample-barcoded 5' primer and a J-beta primer mix, a second PCR proceeded for about 6 to 11 cycles. TCRdb processed the 5' RACE reads anew with MiXCR; each CDR3 protein has one entry. Seen here are roughly 930,000 distinct CDR3 sequences, around 48% observed once, and the top ten hold 10% to 15%. Material: blood. Source of these receptors: a man aged 30 to 39 in good health.

V gene TRBV20-1 combines with J gene TRBJ2-3; TRBD1 matches at 9 bases. With 6 bases clipped from V and 4 bases from J, the junction kept 11 bases outside the gene matches. The CDR3 contains 15 residues. Germline-derived CDR1 and CDR2 are DFQATT and SNEGSKA (reference sequence). The CDR3 sequence is CSAAGEDRGPDTQYF. The DNA for the CDR3 is TGCAGTGCGGCAGGGGAGGACAGGGGCCCAGATACGCAGTATTTT.

With respect to this clonotype: Being one base from a much bigger clone, this may be a read error. The chain recombines TRBV12-3 or TRBV12-4 with TRBJ1-1; D gene unclear. V lost 6 bases to trimming and J lost 10 bases, with 21 bases between them. The CDR3 runs to 14 residues. The CDR3 loop reads CASRMSGIGMTAFF. DNA of the CDR3: TGTGCCAGCAGAATGTCCGGGATAGGGATGACAGCTTTCTTT.

The rearrangement joins TRBV6-5 to TRBJ2-3; D is tentatively TRBD1 or TRBD2 (5 bases each). CDR1 is MNHEY and CDR2 is SVGAGI in the germline V gene. V was shortened by 2 bases and J by 2 bases, with 8 bases between the two germline ends. The CDR3 runs to 14 residues. The CDR3 region has the DNA TGTGCCAGCAGTTACCGGGACGACACAGATACGCAGTATTTT. Translating gives CASSYRDDTDTQYF.

The rearrangement joins TRBV27 to TRBJ2-1; 11 bases are shared with TRBD1. CDR3 size: 15 residues. Germline V lookup: CDR1 MNHEY, CDR2 SMNVEV (reference sequence). With 5 bases clipped from V and 5 bases from J, the junction kept 5 bases outside the gene matches. The CDR3: CASSGPGQGDNEQFF. The CDR3 region has the DNA TGTGCCAGCAGTGGACCGGGACAGGGGGACAATGAGCAGTTCTTC.

The V gene is TRBV20-1, the J gene TRBJ2-5; D unresolved. CDR3 length equals 13 residues. V was shortened by 5 bases and J by 1 base, with 11 bases between the two germline ends. The V gene's germline CDR1 is DFQATT and CDR2 SNEGSKA (reference sequence). The CDR3: CSARRHLQETQYF. In DNA form, the CDR3 reads TGCAGTGCTCGGAGACACCTCCAAGAGACCCAGTACTTC.

V and J are TRBV10-3 and TRBJ2-3; maybe TRBD2 (5 bases). Germline values: CDR1 ENHRY, CDR2 SYGVKD. CDR3 size: 13 residues. Deletions cut 3 bases from V and 3 bases from J, with 7 bases between. CDR3 sequence (DNA): TGTGCCATCAGTGATGGACTGACAGATACGCAGTATTTT. The encoded protein is CAISDGLTDTQYF.

The chain is built from TRBV4-1 and TRBJ1-5; no definite D call. The CDR3 loop spans 13 amino acids. Germline CDR1 reads MGHRA; CDR2 reads YSYEKL. V lost 1 base, J lost 4 bases, and 5 bases lay in between. The CDR3 loop is CASSQVTNQPQHF. The CDR3 DNA follows: TGCGCCAGCAGCCAAGTGACGAATCAGCCCCAGCATTTT.

Only a few counts were recorded for this clonotype. The CDR3 region has the DNA TGCGCCAGCAGCTTGGCACAGGGCAGCGCCTACGAGCAGTACTTC. It yields the protein CASSLAQGSAYEQYF. The rearrangement uses TRBV5-1 and TRBJ2-7; tentative D call: TRBD1 (6 bases). The V gene lost 0 bases and the J gene lost 2 bases, with 12 bases spanning the gap. This CDR3 region has 15 residues. Germline lookup yields CDR1 SGHRS and CDR2 YFSETQ.

This sequence joins TRBV6-4 and TRBJ1-1, with TRBD1 identical over 7 bases. CDR1 and CDR2 (germline): MRHNA, SNTAGT. Losses at the gene ends were 0 bases for V and 3 bases for J; bases not matched to a gene: 4. CDR3 size: 15 residues. The DNA of the CDR3 is TGTGCCAGCAGTGACTCTCGCAGGGGGGACACTGAAGCTTTCTTT. Protein sequence: CASSDSRRGDTEAFF.

The table lists this clonotype with a few counts. CDR3 residues: CASSPPGRDTQYF. CDR3 coding DNA: TGTGCCAGCAGTCCGCCGGGGAGAGATACGCAGTATTTT. J is TRBJ2-3 and V is TRBV27; D is perhaps TRBD2 (5 bases). The CDR3 has 13 residues. V was pared by 5 bases and J by 5 bases, with 11 bases between. CDR1 MNHEY and CDR2 SMNVEV come from the germline V gene (reference sequence).

In this sample, this clonotype turned up a few times. The chain uses TRBV20-1 and TRBJ2-3; 7 bases are a match to TRBD2. Losses at the gene ends were 6 bases for V and 2 bases for J; bases not matched to a gene: 8. The CDR3 has 14 amino acids. Germline V gene data show CDR1 as DFQATT and CDR2 as SNEGSKA (reference sequence). The CDR3 sequence: CSAPRGVITDTQYF. The CDR3 DNA sequence: TGCAGTGCCCCCCGGGGGGTTATCACAGATACGCAGTATTTT.

The chain links TRBV12-3 or TRBV12-4 to TRBJ1-6; D not certain. V lost 3 bases, J lost 5 bases, and 8 bases lay in between. The length of the CDR3 is 14 residues. DNA of the CDR3: TGTGCCAGCAGTTTTGGGTCTGATAATTCACCCCTCCACTTT. Protein sequence: CASSFGSDNSPLHF.

There are a few counts of this clonotype. J is TRBJ2-5 and V is TRBV20-1; 7 bases align to TRBD1. Germline CDR1 and CDR2: DFQATT and SNEGSKA (reference sequence). With 4 bases clipped from V and 4 bases from J, the junction kept 12 bases outside the gene matches. This CDR3 spans 15 amino acids. The CDR3 DNA reads as TGCAGTGCTACCGGGACAGAAGGCCTTCGAGAGACCCAGTACTTC. This gives the protein CSATGTEGLRETQYF.

The V and J genes are TRBV7-9 and TRBJ1-2, with D possibly TRBD1 on 5 matching bases. Germline V lookup: CDR1 SEHNR, CDR2 FQNEAQ (reference sequence). The germline V and J ends were trimmed by 5 bases and 7 bases, with 17 bases remaining between them. The length of the CDR3 is 14 residues. As DNA, the CDR3 is TGTGCCAGCAGCCGAGGGGAATATTGGCGTGGCTACACCTTC. Translated: CASSRGEYWRGYTF.

This chain joins TRBV20-1 and TRBJ2-1; possible D gene TRBD1, 6 bases. Germline assignment: CDR1 DFQATT and CDR2 SNEGSKA (reference sequence). V was shortened by 3 bases and J by 1 base, with 10 bases between the two germline ends. The CDR3 runs to 14 residues. CDR3 amino acids: CSARGAESYNEQFF. The CDR3 nucleotides are TGCAGTGCTAGGGGGGCGGAGTCCTACAATGAGCAGTTCTTC.

Note on this clonotype: At one end, the junction sequence differs from germline, possibly due to a read error. The CDR3 reads CSAGDAQANYGYTF. CDR3 DNA: TGCAGTGCTGGAGACGCGCAGGCTAACTATGGCTACACCTTC. The chain couples TRBV20-1 to TRBJ1-2; no clear D. Germline loops: CDR1 DFQATT, CDR2 SNEGSKA (reference sequence). The length of the CDR3 is 14 residues.

The V gene is TRBV6-2 or TRBV6-3, the J gene TRBJ2-3; possible D gene TRBD2, 5 bases. Germline-derived CDR1 and CDR2 are MNHEY and SVGEGT. The CDR3 runs to 17 residues. V was trimmed by 0 bases and J by 1 base, leaving 14 bases between them. This CDR3 is CASSYSRTALRTDTQYF. The CDR3 DNA is TGTGCCAGCAGTTACTCTCGGACTGCTCTACGCACAGATACGCAGTATTTT.

The chain links TRBV20-1 to TRBJ2-5, with 7 bases matching TRBD2. V lost 2 bases to trimming and J lost 11 bases; unmatched junction nucleotides: 14. The CDR3 runs to 14 residues. In germline, CDR1 is DFQATT, CDR2 SNEGSKA (reference sequence). The CDR3 here is CSARLVGGNNEQYF. CDR3 coding DNA: TGCAGTGCTAGATTGGTCGGGGGGAACAATGAGCAGTACTTC.

This clonotype was observed a few times. The chain combines TRBV9 with TRBJ2-7; no definite D call. Trimming took off 2 bases at V and 3 bases at J, with 9 bases between the two ends. CDR3 length equals 13 residues. The germline gives CDR1 SGDLS, CDR2 YYNGEE. The CDR3 DNA follows: TGTGCCAGCAGCGTTGGGAAAGACTACGAGCAGTACTTC. This sequence encodes CASSVGKDYEQYF.

CDR3 coding DNA: TGTGCCAGCAGGTGGGGGGCGCATGAGCAGTTCTTC. Its protein product is CASRWGAHEQFF. The J gene is TRBJ2-1, the V gene TRBV27; either TRBD1 or TRBD2 may supply D (6 bases each). CDR1 and CDR2 (germline): MNHEY, SMNVEV (reference sequence). V lost 6 bases and J lost 8, with 11 bases in between. The CDR3 covers 12 residues.

This clonotype was counted a few times. The chain is built from TRBV5-1 and TRBJ2-1; 8 bases fit TRBD2. This CDR3 has 14 amino acids. CDR1 and CDR2 (germline): SGHRS, YFSETQ. The V and J ends lost 6 bases and 1 base, in that order; junction bases with no gene match: 3. For the CDR3, the DNA is TGCGCCAGCAACACGGGGGGGTCCTACAATGAGCAGTTCTTC. This sequence encodes CASNTGGSYNEQFF.